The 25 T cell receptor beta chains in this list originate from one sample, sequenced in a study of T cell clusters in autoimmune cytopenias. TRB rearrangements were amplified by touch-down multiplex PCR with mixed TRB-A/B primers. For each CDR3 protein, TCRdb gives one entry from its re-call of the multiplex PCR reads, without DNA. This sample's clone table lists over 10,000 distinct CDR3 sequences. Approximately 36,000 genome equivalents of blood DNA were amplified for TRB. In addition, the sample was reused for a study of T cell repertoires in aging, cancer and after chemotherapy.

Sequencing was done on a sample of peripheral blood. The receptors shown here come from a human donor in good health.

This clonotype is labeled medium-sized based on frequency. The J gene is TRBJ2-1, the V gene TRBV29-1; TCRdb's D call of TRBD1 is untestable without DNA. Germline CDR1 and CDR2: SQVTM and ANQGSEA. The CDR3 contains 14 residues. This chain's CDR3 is CSVLEAGIGNEQFF.

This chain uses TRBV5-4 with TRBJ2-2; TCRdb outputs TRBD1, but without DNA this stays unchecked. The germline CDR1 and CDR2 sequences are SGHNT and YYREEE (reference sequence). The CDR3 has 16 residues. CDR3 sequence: CASSGGGASNTGELFF.

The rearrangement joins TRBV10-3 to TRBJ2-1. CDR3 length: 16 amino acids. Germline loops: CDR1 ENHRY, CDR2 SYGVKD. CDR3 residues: CAISDRTASSYNEQFF.

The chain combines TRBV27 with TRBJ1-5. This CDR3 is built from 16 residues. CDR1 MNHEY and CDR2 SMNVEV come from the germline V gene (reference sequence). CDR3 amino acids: CASSSSGGVFDQPQHF.

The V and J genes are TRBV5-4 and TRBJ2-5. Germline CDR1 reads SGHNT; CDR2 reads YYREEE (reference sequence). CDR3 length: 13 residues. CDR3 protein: CASSWDSQETQYF.

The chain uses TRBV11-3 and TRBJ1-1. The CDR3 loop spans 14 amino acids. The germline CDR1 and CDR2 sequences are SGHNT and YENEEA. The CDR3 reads CASSMAEDSVKAFF.

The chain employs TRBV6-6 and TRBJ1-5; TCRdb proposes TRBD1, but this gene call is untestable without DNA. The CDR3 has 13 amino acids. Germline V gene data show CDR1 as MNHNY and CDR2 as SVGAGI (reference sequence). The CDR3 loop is CASSLTGNQPQHF.

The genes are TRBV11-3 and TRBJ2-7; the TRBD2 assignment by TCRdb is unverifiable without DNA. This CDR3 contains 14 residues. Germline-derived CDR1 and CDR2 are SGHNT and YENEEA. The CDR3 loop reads CASSLGPSFREQYF.

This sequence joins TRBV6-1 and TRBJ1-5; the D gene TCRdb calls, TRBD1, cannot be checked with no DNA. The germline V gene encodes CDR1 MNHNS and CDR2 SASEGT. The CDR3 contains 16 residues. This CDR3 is CASSEPGEGGNQPQHF.

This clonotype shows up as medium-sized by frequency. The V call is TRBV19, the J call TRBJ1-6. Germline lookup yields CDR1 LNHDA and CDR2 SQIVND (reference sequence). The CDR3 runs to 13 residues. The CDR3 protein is CASRSVTNSPLHF. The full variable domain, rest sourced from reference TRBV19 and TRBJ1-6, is DGGITQSPKYLFRKEGQNVTLSCEQNLNHDAMYWYRQDPGQGLRLIYYSQIVNDFQKGDIAEGYSVSREKKESFPLTVTSAQKNPTAFYLCASRSVTNSPLHFGNGTRLTVT.

CDR3 residues: CASSLVQGFGGYTF. The chain links TRBV5-6 to TRBJ1-2; no DNA is available, so the TRBD1 call from TCRdb remains unchecked. Per the germline V gene, CDR1 is SGHDT and CDR2 is YYEEEE. The CDR3 has 14 residues.

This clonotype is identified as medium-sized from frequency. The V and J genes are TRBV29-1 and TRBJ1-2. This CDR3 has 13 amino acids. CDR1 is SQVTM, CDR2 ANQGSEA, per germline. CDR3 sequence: CSVDSSHNGGYTF.

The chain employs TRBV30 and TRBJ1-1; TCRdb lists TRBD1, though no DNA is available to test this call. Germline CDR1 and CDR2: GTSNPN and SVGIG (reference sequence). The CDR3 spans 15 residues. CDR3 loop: CAWSAPHTGNTEAFF.

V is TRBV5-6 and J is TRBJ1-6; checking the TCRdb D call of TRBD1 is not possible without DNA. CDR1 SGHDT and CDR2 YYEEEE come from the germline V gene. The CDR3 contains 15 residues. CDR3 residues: CASSPVPTDTSPLHF.

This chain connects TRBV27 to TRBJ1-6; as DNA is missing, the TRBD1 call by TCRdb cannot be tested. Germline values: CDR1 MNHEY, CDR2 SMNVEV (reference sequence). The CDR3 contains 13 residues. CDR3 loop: CASSRAYNSPLHF.

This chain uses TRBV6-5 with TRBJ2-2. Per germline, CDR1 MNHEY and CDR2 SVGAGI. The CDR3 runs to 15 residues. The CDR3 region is CASSSLRKNTGELFF.

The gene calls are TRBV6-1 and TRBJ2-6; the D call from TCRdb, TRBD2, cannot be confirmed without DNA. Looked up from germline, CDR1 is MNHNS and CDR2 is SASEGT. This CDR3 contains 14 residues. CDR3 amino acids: CASRTMGQKWVLTF.

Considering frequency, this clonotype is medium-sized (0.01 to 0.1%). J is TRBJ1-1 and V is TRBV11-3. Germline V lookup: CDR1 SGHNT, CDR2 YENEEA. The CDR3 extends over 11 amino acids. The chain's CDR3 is CATGRDTEAFF.

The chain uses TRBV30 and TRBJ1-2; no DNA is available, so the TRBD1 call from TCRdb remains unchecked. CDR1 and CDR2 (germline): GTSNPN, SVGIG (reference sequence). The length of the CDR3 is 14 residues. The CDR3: CACSLGQGNYGYTF.

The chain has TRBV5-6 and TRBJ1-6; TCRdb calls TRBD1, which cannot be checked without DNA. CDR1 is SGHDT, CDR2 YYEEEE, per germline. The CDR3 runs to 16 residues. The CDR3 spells CASSFLPGQGNSPLHF.

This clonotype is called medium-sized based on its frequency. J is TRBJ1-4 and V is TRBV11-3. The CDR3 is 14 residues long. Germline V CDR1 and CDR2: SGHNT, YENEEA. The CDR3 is CASSPPQGDEKLFF.

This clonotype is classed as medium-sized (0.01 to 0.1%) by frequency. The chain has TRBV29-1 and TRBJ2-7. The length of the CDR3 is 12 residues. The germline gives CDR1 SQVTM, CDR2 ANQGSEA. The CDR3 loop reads CSVVGGNYEQYF.

This CDR3 is CASTPRGLAETQYF. This rearrangement joins TRBV12-3 or TRBV12-4 to TRBJ2-5; TCRdb's D call, TRBD1, is unchecked because there is no DNA. The CDR3 consists of 14 residues.

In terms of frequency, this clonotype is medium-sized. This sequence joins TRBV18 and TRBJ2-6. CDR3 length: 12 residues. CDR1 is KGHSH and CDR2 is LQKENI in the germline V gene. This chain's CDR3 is CASSLRANVLTF.

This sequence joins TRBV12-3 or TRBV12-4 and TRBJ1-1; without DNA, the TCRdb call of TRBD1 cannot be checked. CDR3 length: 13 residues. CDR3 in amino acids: CASSLGQPAEAFF.